A single sample gave rise to the 17 T cell receptor beta chains below, sequenced in a study of blood T cell repertoires in COVID-19. Using immunoSEQ multiplex PCR, the repertoire was profiled, and TCRdb retains in-frame clones only, with some absent. Of roughly 97,000 clones listed, about 80% are singletons. Sequenced: peripheral blood. These receptor sequences come from a man between 65 and 80 years old with acute or convalescent COVID-19.

J is TRBJ2-7 and V is TRBV29-1; 11 bases are shared with TRBD2. V was clipped by 1 base and J by 4 bases; unmatched bases: 9. The germline CDR1 and CDR2 sequences are SQVTM and ANQGSEA. The CDR3 sequence is 16 residues long. The CDR3 is CSVEVLGTSGVYEQYF. The CDR3 DNA sequence: TGCAGCGTTGAAGTCCTCGGGACTAGCGGAGTATACGAGCAGTACTTC.

This sequence joins TRBV3-1 (or the pseudogene TRBV3-2) and TRBJ2-1; perhaps TRBD1 as D (5 bases). V lost 0 bases, J lost 3 bases, and 12 bases lay in between. Germline V lookup: CDR1 LGHDT, CDR2 YNNKEL (reference sequence). The CDR3 contains 16 residues. The CDR3 DNA follows: TGTGCCAGCAGCCAAGAAGGGGCAGGGTTCTACAATGAGCAGTTCTTC. Encoded protein: CASSQEGAGFYNEQFF.

This chain connects TRBV27 to TRBJ1-4; D ambiguous. The V end was cut by 5 bases, the J end by 3 bases, with 7 bases between. From germline, CDR1 is MNHEY and CDR2 SMNVEV (reference sequence). CDR3 length: 13 amino acids. The CDR3 nucleotides are TGTGCCAGCAGTCCCCTTTCTAATGAAAAACTGTTTTTT. This gives the protein CASSPLSNEKLFF.

The V call is TRBV5-1, the J call TRBJ2-1, with D hard to call. The CDR3 is 16 residues long. V was clipped by 4 bases and J by 0 bases, with 14 bases between them. CDR1 and CDR2 (germline): SGHRS, YFSETQ. The CDR3 reads CASSRPALSSYNEQFF. CDR3 in DNA: TGCGCCAGCAGCCGCCCCGCGTTGAGCTCCTACAATGAGCAGTTCTTC.

This clone was found once. V and J are TRBV6-5 and TRBJ1-2; possible D gene TRBD1, 5 bases. Germline lookup yields CDR1 MNHEY and CDR2 SVGAGI. Between the trimmed V and J ends, which lost 6 bases and 4 bases, there was a span of 15 bases. The CDR3 totals 14 residues. The CDR3 DNA follows: TGTGCCAGCAGGGTACTCAGGGCACCCTATGGCTACACCTTC. The encoded protein is CASRVLRAPYGYTF.

V is TRBV19 and J is TRBJ1-2; perhaps TRBD1 as D (6 bases). Trimming shortened V by 3 bases and J by 3 bases, and 14 bases separated the two germline ends. The CDR3 is 15 amino acids. Per germline, CDR1 LNHDA and CDR2 SQIVND (reference sequence). The CDR3 reads CASSIPGQRYYGYTF. DNA of the CDR3: TGTGCCAGTAGTATTCCGGGACAAAGGTACTATGGCTACACCTTC.

The V gene is TRBV7-6, the J gene TRBJ2-1; D is possibly TRBD2 (5 bases). Germline V gene lookup returns CDR1 SGHVS and CDR2 FNYEAQ. The CDR3 length is 15 residues. V was pared by 2 bases and J by 9 bases, with 17 bases between. This chain's CDR3 is CASSLSSDGVLEQFF. DNA for the CDR3: TGTGCCAGCAGCTTAAGTAGCGACGGAGTCCTTGAGCAGTTCTTC.

The chain links TRBV5-1 to TRBJ2-3, with D maybe TRBD2 (6 bases). CDR1 SGHRS and CDR2 YFSETQ come from the germline V gene. The length of the CDR3 is 17 residues. Trimming left V 0 bases short and J 6 bases short, with 20 bases between. The CDR3 loop reads CASSLEGRGTKLDTQYF. Written as DNA, the CDR3 is TGCGCCAGCAGCTTGGAGGGGCGGGGCACAAAATTGGATACGCAGTATTTT.

V is TRBV11-1 and J is TRBJ2-1, with TRBD2 identical over 11 bases. V dropped 6 bases and J dropped 5; count of bases not matched to a gene: 6. Germline CDR1 reads SGHAT; CDR2 reads FQDESV (reference sequence). The CDR3 totals 15 residues. CDR3 nucleotide sequence: TGTGCCAGCAGTCACCTAGCGGGGGGCAACAATGAGCAGTTCTTC. It codes for CASSHLAGGNNEQFF.

This clone was seen a single time. The J gene is TRBJ1-2, the V gene TRBV7-2; D remains ambiguous. CDR1 and CDR2 from the germline V gene are SGHTA and FQGNSA. This CDR3 spans 13 amino acids. Trimming removed 3 bases from V and 7 bases from J, with 12 bases in between. For the CDR3, the DNA is TGTGCCAGCAGCTTCCTACCGTTTCGTGGCTACACCTTC. Protein: CASSFLPFRGYTF. The whole variable domain, filled in from reference TRBV7-2 and TRBJ1-2, reads GAGVSQSPSNKVTEKGKDVELRCDPISGHTALYWYRQSLGQGLEFLIYFQGNSAPDKSGLPSDRFSAERTGGSVSTLTIQRTQQEDSAVYLCASSFLPFRGYTFGSGTRLTVV.

This chain links TRBV4-1 with TRBJ2-3; 9 bases line up with TRBD2. The length of the CDR3 is 19 residues. V trimming: 2 bases; J trimming: 0 bases; junction bases outside the gene matches: 12. Per germline, CDR1 MGHRA and CDR2 YSYEKL. The CDR3 sequence is CASSQSPAGGLTSTDTQYF. The CDR3 DNA reads as TGCGCCAGCAGCCAATCCCCAGCGGGGGGCTTGACTAGCACAGATACGCAGTATTTT.

V and J are TRBV30 and TRBJ1-4; D is undetermined. The CDR3 spans 13 residues. Looked up from germline, CDR1 is GTSNPN and CDR2 is SVGIG (reference sequence). The V gene lost 4 bases and the J gene lost 8 bases, with 14 bases spanning the gap. CDR3 nucleotides: TGTGCCTGGAAGCCAGCGCTTTGGGAAAAACTGTTTTTT. Its protein product is CAWKPALWEKLFF.

The V call is TRBV7-2, the J call TRBJ1-1, with no clear D. This CDR3 has 16 amino acids. Between the trimmed V and J ends, which lost 1 base and 1 base, there was a span of 13 bases. The germline V gene has CDR1 SGHTA and CDR2 FQGNSA. The CDR3 sequence is CASSLDLRVGNTEAFF. CDR3 DNA sequence: TGTGCCAGCAGCTTAGATTTACGGGTCGGGAACACTGAAGCTTTCTTT.

The J gene is TRBJ1-1, the V gene TRBV5-6, with TRBD1 matching over 7 bases. The V segment lost 4 bases and the J segment 4 bases; nucleotides outside the gene matches: 13. From germline, CDR1 is SGHDT and CDR2 YYEEEE. The CDR3 is 16 residues long. CDR3: CASSGRQGLVGTEAFF. CDR3 in DNA: TGTGCCAGCAGCGGAAGACAGGGCCTGGTTGGCACTGAAGCTTTCTTT.

This chain joins TRBV18 and TRBJ2-1; D is undetermined. The CDR3 totals 13 residues. Germline values: CDR1 KGHSH, CDR2 LQKENI. V lost 0 bases and J 16 bases, leaving 16 bases between the germline ends. In DNA form, the CDR3 reads TGTGCCAGCTCACCACCTGGTTTAGATAGTTCTTTCTTC. This gives the protein CASSPPGLDSSFF.

CDR3 region: CASSEAPPSSGNTIYF. CDR3 sequence (DNA): TGTGCCAGCAGTGAAGCCCCTCCGAGCTCTGGAAACACCATATATTTT. The chain combines TRBV6-1 with TRBJ1-3; no definite D call. The CDR3 covers 16 residues. The V and J ends lost 0 bases and 0 bases respectively, with 9 bases between them. Germline CDR1 MNHNS, CDR2 SASEGT.

The chain employs TRBV10-2 and TRBJ1-2, with 7 bases identical to TRBD1. V shed 7 bases and J 2 bases; nucleotides not matched to a gene: 4. The germline CDR1 and CDR2 sequences are WSHSY and SAAADI. There are 13 residues in the CDR3. The CDR3 region has the DNA TGCGCCAGCAATCAAGGGGGCAACTATGGCTACACCTTC. Translation gives CASNQGGNYGYTF.